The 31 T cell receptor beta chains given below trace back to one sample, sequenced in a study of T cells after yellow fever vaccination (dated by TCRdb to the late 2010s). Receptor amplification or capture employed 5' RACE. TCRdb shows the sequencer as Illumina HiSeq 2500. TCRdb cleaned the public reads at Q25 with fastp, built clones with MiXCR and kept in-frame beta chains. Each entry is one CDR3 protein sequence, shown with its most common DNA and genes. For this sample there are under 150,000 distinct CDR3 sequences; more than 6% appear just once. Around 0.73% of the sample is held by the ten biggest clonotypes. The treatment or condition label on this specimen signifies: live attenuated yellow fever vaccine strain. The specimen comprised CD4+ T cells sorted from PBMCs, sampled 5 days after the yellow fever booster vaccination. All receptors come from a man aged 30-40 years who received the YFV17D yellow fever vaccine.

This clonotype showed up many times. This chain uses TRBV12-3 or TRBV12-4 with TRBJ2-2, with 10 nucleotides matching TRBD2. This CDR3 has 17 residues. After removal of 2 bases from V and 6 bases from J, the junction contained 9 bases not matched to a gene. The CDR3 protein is CASSLPPLAGVPGELFF. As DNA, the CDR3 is TGTGCCAGCAGTTTACCACCCCTAGCGGGGGTACCCGGGGAGCTGTTTTTT.

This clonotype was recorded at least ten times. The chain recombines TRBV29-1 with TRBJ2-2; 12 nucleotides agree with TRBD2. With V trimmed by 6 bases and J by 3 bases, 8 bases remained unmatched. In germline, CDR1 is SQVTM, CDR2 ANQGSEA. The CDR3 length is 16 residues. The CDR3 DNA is TGCAGCGTCGGGGAGACTAGCGGGAGAGACACCGGGGAGCTGTTTTTT. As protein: CSVGETSGRDTGELFF.

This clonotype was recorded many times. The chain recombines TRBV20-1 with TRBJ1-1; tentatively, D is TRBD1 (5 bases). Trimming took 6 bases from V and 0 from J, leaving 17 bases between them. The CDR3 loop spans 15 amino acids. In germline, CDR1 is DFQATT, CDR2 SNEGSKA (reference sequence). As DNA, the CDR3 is TGCAGTGCCATACCGCCGGGACGGTTGAACACTGAAGCTTTCTTT. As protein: CSAIPPGRLNTEAFF.

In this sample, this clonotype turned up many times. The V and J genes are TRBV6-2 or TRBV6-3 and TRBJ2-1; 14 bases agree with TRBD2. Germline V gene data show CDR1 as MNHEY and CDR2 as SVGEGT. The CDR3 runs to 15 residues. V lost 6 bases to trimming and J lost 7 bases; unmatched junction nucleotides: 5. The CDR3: CASSKGLAGVNEQFF. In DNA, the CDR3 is TGTGCCAGCAGCAAGGGACTAGCGGGAGTAAATGAGCAGTTCTTC.

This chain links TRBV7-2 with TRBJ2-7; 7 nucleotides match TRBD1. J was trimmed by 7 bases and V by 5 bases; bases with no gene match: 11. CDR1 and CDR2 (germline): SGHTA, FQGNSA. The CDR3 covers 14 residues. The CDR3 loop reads CASSRGQNWEEQYF. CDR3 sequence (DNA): TGTGCCAGCAGCCGGGGACAGAACTGGGAGGAGCAGTACTTC. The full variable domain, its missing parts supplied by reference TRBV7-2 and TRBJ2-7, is GAGVSQSPSNKVTEKGKDVELRCDPISGHTALYWYRQSLGQGLEFLIYFQGNSAPDKSGLPSDRFSAERTGGSVSTLTIQRTQQEDSAVYLCASSRGQNWEEQYFGPGTRLTVT.

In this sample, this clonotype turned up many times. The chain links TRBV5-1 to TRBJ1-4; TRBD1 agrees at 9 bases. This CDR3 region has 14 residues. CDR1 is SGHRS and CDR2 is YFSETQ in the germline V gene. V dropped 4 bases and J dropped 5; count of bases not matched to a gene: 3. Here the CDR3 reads CASSLGQGNEKLFF. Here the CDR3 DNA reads TGCGCCAGCAGCCTTGGACAGGGGAATGAAAAACTGTTTTTT.

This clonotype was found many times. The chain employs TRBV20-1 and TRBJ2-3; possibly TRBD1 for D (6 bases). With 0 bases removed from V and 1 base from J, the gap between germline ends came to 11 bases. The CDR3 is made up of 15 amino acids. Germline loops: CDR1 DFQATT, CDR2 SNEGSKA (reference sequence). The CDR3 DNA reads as TGCAGTGCTAGAGATGGGGGCAAAGGCACAGATACGCAGTATTTT. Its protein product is CSARDGGKGTDTQYF.

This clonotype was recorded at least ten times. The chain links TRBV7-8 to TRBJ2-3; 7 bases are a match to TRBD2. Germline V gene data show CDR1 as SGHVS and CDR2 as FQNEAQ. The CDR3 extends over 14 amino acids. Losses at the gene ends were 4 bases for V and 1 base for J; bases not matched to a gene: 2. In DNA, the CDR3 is TGTGCCAGCAGCTGGCTAGCGGGCACAGATACGCAGTATTTT. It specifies CASSWLAGTDTQYF.

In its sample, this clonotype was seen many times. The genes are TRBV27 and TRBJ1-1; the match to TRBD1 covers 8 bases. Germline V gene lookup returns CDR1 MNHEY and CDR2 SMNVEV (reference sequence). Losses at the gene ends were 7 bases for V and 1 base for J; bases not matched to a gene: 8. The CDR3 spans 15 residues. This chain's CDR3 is CASTRQGSGNTEAFF. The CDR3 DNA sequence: TGTGCCAGCACCCGACAGGGGAGTGGGAACACTGAAGCTTTCTTT.

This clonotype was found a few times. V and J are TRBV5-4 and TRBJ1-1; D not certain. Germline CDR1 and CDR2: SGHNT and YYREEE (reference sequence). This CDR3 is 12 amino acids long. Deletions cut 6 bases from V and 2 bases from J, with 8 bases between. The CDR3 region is CASKTSNTEAFF. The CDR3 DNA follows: TGTGCCAGCAAGACCAGTAACACTGAAGCTTTCTTT.

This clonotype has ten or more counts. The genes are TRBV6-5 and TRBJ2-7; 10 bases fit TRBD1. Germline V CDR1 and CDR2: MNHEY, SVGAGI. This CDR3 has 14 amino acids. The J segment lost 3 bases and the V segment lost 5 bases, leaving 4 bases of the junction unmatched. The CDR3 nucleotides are TGTGCCAGCAGTCGGGACAGGGGTTTCTACGAGCAGTACTTC. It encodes CASSRDRGFYEQYF.

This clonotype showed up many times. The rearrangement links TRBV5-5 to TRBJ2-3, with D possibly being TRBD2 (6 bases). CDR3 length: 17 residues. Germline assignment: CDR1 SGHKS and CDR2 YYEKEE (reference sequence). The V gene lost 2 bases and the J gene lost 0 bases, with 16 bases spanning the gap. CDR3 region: CASSFRSPSVSTDTQYF. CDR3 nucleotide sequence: TGTGCCAGCAGCTTCAGGAGCCCTAGCGTTAGCACAGATACGCAGTATTTT.

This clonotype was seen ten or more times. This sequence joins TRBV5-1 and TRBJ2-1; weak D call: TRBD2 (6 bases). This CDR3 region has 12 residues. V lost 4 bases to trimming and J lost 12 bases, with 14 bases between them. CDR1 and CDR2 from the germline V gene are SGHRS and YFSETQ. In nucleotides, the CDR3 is TGCGCCAGCAGCGGCGGGGCCGAGGTGCAGTTCTTC. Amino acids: CASSGGAEVQFF.

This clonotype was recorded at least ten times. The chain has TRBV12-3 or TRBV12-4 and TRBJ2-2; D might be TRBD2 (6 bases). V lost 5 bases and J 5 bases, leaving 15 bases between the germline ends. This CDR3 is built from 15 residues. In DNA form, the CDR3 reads TGTGCCAGCAGTCTCCGCGGGGCAGGGACCGGGGAGCTGTTTTTT. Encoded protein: CASSLRGAGTGELFF.

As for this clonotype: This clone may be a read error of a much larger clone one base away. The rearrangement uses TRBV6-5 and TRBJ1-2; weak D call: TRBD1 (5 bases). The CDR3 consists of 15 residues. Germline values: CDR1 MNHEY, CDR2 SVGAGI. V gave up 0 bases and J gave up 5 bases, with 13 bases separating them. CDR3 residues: CASSYSAGSRYGYTF. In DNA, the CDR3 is TGTGCCAGCAGTTACTCAGCAGGGAGCCGGTATGGCTACACCTTC.

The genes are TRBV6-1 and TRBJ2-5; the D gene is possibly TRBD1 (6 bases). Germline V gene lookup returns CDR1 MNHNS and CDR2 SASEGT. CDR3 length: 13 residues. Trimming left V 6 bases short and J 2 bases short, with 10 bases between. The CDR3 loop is CASRRTVQETQYF. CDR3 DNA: TGTGCCAGCAGGCGGACAGTACAAGAGACCCAGTACTTC.

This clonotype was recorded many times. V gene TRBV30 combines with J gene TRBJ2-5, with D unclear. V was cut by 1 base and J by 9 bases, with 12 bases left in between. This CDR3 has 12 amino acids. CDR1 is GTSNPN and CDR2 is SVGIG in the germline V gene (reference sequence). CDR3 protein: CAWSAPAPPQYF. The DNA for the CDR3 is TGTGCCTGGAGTGCCCCTGCGCCGCCCCAGTACTTC.

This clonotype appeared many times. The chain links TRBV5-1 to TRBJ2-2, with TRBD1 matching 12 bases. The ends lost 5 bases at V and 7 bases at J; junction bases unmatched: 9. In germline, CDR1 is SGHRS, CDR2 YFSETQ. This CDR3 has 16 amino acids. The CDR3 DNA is TGCGCCAGCAGACTCGCCGGGACAGGGGGCATCGGGGAGCTGTTTTTT. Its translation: CASRLAGTGGIGELFF.

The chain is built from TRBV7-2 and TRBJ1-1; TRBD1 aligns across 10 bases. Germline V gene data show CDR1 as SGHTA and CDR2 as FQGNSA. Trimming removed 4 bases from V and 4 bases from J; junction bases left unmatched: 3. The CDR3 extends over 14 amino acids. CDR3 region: CASSSRTGGTEAFF. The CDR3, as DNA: TGTGCCAGCAGCTCCCGGACAGGGGGCACTGAAGCTTTCTTT.

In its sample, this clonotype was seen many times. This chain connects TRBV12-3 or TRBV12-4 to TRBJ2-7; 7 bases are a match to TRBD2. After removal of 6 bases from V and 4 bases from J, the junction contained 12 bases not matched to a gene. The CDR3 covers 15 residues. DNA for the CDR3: TGTGCCAGCAGGGCGACTAGCTCGGCTTTTTACGAGCAGTACTTC. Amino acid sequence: CASRATSSAFYEQYF.

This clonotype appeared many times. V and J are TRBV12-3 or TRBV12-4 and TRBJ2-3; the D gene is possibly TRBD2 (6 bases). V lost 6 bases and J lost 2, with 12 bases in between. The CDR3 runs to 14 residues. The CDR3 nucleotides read TGTGCCAGCAGCCCGGGAGAAAACACAGATACGCAGTATTTT. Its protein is CASSPGENTDTQYF.

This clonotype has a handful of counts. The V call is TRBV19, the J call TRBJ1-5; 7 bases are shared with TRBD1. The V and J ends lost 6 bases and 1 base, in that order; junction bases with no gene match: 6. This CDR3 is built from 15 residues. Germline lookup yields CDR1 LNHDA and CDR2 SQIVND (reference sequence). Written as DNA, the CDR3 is TGTGCCAGTAGCCTACAGGGGAAAAGCAATCAGCCCCAGCATTTT. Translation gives CASSLQGKSNQPQHF. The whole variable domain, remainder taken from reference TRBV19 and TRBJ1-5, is DGGITQSPKYLFRKEGQNVTLSCEQNLNHDAMYWYRQDPGQGLRLIYYSQIVNDFQKGDIAEGYSVSREKKESFPLTVTSAQKNPTAFYLCASSLQGKSNQPQHFGDGTRLSIL.

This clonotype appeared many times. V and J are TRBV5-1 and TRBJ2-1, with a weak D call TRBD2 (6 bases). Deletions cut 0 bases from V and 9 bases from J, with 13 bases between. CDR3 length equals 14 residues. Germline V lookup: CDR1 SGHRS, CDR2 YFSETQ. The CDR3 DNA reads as TGCGCCAGCAGCTTGGAGGGAGGAATCGGTGAGCAGTTCTTC. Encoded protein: CASSLEGGIGEQFF. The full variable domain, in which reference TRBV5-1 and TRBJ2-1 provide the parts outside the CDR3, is KAGVTQTPRYLIKTRGQQVTLSCSPISGHRSVSWYQQTPGQGLQFLFEYFSETQRNKGNFPGRFSGRQFSNSRSEMNVSTLELGDSALYLCASSLEGGIGEQFFGPGTRLTVL.

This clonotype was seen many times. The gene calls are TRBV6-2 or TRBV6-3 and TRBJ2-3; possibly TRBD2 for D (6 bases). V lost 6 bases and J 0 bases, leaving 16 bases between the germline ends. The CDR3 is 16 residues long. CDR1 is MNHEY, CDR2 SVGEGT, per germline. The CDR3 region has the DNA TGTGCCAGCAGCCAAGCCCCGGGACTCAGCACAGATACGCAGTATTTT. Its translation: CASSQAPGLSTDTQYF.

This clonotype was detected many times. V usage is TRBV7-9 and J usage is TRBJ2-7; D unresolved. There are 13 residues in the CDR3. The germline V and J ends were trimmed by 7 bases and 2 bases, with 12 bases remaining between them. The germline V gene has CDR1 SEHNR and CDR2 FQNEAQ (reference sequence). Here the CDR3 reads CASTRTVTYEQYF. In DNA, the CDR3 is TGTGCCAGCACACGGACGGTTACCTACGAGCAGTACTTC.

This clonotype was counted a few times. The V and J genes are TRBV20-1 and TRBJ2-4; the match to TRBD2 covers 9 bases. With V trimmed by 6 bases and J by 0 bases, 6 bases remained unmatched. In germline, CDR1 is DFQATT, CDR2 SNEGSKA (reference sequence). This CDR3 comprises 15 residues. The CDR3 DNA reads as TGCAGTGCCCACGGGACTAGCCTAGCCAAAAACATTCAGTACTTC. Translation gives CSAHGTSLAKNIQYF.

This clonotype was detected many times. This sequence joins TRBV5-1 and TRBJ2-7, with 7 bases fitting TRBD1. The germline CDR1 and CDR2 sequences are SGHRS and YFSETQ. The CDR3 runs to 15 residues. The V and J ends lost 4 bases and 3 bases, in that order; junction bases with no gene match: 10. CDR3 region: CASSQGGASIYEQYF. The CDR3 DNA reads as TGCGCCAGCAGCCAAGGGGGCGCATCCATCTACGAGCAGTACTTC.

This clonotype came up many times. CDR3 nucleotides: TGTGCCAGCAGTATACCGGGTTTAAACACTGAAGCTTTCTTT. Protein product: CASSIPGLNTEAFF. The V and J genes are TRBV12-3 or TRBV12-4 and TRBJ1-1, with D unresolved. Trimming shortened V by 5 bases and J by 2 bases, and 12 bases separated the two germline ends. The length of the CDR3 is 14 residues.

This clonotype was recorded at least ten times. The CDR3 reads CASSELGQEDYEQYF. Written as DNA, the CDR3 is TGCGCCAGCAGTGAGCTAGGACAGGAGGACTACGAGCAGTACTTC. The rearrangement links TRBV10-1 to TRBJ2-7; 7 nucleotides agree with TRBD1. This CDR3 region has 15 residues. Germline-derived CDR1 and CDR2 are WNHNN and SYGVQD (reference sequence). V shed 2 bases and J 3 bases; nucleotides not matched to a gene: 7.

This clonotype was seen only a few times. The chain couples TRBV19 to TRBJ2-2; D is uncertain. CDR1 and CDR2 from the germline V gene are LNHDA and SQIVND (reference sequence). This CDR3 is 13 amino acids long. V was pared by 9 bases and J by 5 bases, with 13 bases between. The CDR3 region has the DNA TGTGCCAGCGCCCGTCGTGGGACCGGGGAGCTGTTTTTT. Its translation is CASARRGTGELFF.

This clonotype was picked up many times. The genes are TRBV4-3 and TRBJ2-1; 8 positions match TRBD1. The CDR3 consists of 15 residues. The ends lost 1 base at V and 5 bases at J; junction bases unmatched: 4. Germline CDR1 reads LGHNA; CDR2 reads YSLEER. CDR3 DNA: TGCGCCAGCAGCCAAGTTGGCAGGGGGCACAATGAGCAGTTCTTC. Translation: CASSQVGRGHNEQFF.